The clone carrying this TCR beta chain was seen a few times. The antigen is unknown. Amplification of the TCR beta CDR3 regions used RNA transcripts (as template). First-round RT-PCR with HTBI primers preceded a second-round multiplex PCR. TCRdb reanalysed the multiplex PCR reads using MiXCR and keeps one entry per CDR3 protein. The sample has about 400,000 distinct CDR3 sequences; around 19% are singletons. Exclusion applied to patients with other autoimmune diseases, uncontrolled infections, pregnancy or lactation. These data belong to a study of Graves' ophthalmopathy and Graves' hyperthyroidism. Notes on the study in general: The model forecast ophthalmopathy progression, reaching around 70% sensitivity and approximately 72% specificity. Sensitivity reached roughly 88% and specificity about 81% for a 13-signature model separating ophthalmopathy from stable hyperthyroidism.

This TCR was recovered from a woman aged 18-29 years with Graves' ophthalmopathy. The sample consisted of peripheral blood.

The DNA for the CDR3 is TGTGCCAGCTCACCGGTCCAGGTTTGGGGAGGCTCTGGAAACACCATATATTTT. Amino acid sequence: CASSPVQVWGGSGNTIYF. V and J are TRBV18 and TRBJ1-3; D call uncertain. Trimming pared 3 bases from V and 0 bases from J, leaving 18 bases between. The CDR3 contains 18 residues. The germline V gene encodes CDR1 KGHSH and CDR2 LQKENI. Combining the CDR3 with reference TRBV18 and TRBJ1-3 gives the whole variable domain NAGVMQNPRHLVRRRGQEARLRCSPMKGHSHVYWYRQLPEEGLKFMVYLQKENIIDESGMPKERFSAEFPKEGPSILRIQQVVRGDSAAYFCASSPVQVWGGSGNTIYFGEGSWLTVV.